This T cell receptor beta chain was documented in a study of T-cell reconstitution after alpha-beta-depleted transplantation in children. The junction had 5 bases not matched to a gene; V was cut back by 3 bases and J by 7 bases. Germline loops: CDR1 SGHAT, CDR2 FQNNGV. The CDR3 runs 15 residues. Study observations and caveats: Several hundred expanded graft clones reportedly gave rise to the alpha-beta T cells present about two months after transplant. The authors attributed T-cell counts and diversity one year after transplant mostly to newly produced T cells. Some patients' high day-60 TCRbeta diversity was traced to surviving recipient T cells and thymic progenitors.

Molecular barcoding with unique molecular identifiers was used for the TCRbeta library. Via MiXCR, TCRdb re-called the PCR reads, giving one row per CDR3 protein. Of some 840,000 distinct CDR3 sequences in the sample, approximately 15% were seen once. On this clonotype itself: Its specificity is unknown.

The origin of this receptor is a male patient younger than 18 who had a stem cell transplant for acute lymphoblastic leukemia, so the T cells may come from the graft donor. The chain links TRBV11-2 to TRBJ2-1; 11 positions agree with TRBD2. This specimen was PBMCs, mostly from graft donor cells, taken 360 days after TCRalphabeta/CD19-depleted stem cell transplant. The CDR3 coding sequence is TGTGCCAGCAGCTTCACTAGCGGGAGCTGGAATGAGCAGTTCTTC. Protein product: CASSFTSGSWNEQFF.